This paragraph reports one T cell receptor (beta chain). Germline loops: CDR1 LNHDA, CDR2 SQIVND (reference sequence). There are 15 residues in the CDR3. V gave up 3 bases and J gave up 2 bases, with 10 bases separating them. The record originates from a study of blood T cell repertoires in COVID-19. TCRdb's table, derived via immunoSEQ multiplex PCR, lists solely in-frame clones and lacks some. The repertoire consists of approximately 50,000 clones, with 81% occurring once and the leading ten covering under 30%. The sequenced sample consisted of peripheral blood. The J gene is TRBJ2-2, the V gene TRBV19; possibly TRBD2 for D (6 bases). This TCR derives from a woman at least 80 years old with COVID-19, enrolled during active disease. Here the CDR3 DNA reads TGTGCCAGTAGTATTCGGGGGAGTAACACCGGGGAGCTGTTTTTT. Translating it yields CASSIRGSNTGELFF.